This T cell receptor (beta chain) was captured in a study of shared T cell receptors in the human thymus. Trimming cost V 2 bases and J 6 bases; bases outside gene matches: 3. The germline gives CDR1 SGHNT, CDR2 YYREEE (reference sequence). The CDR3 covers 15 residues. This table comes from immunoSEQ multiplex PCR, and its TCRdb copy is limited to in-frame clones, with some not included. The table lists approximately 400,000 clones, 85% to 95% of them singletons. This clonotype was obtained from a human donor. The sample consisted of thymocytes. V and J are TRBV5-4 and TRBJ2-1, with TRBD2 matching 12 bases. The CDR3 is CASSLGLAGPNEQFF. The CDR3 DNA sequence: TGTGCCAGCAGCTTAGGACTAGCGGGACCCAATGAGCAGTTCTTC.